Each of the 3 T cell receptor beta chains below was sequenced from the same sample in a study of OX40 agonist ivuxolimab in advanced cancers. Here immunoSEQ multiplex PCR was the method, and the copy in TCRdb shows in-frame clones only, minus some. The table shows about 55,000 clones, with roughly 87% occurring only once. The sample was CD4+ or CD8+ T cells sorted from blood, taken in a trial of the OX40 agonist ivuxolimab. The receptors here all came from an adult with an advanced solid tumor such as melanoma, head and neck, liver or kidney cancer.

The chain recombines TRBV11-1 with TRBJ2-7, with 9 bases identical to TRBD2. With V trimmed by 3 bases and J by 3 bases, 12 bases remained unmatched. This CDR3 contains 17 residues. Germline-derived CDR1 and CDR2 are SGHAT and FQDESV (reference sequence). In nucleotides, the CDR3 is TGTGCCAGCAGCTTTATGCAGGTTAGCGGGGGAAGCTACGAGCAGTACTTC. Translating gives CASSFMQVSGGSYEQYF.

This clone is deemed medium-sized. The chain couples TRBV30 to TRBJ2-3; tentatively, D is TRBD2 (6 bases). CDR1 is GTSNPN, CDR2 SVGIG, per germline (reference sequence). V was clipped by 6 bases and J by 1 base, with 17 bases between them. This CDR3 has 15 residues. Here the CDR3 reads CACLEGGYGTDTQYF. CDR3 coding DNA: TGTGCCTGCCTTGAGGGAGGCTATGGCACAGATACGCAGTATTTT.

V usage is TRBV10-3 and J usage is TRBJ1-2, with D perhaps matching TRBD1 (5 bases). Germline loops: CDR1 ENHRY, CDR2 SYGVKD. The CDR3 contains 11 residues. Trimming took off 9 bases at V and 10 bases at J, with 15 bases between the two ends. The CDR3 spells CAIGVSSNYTF. CDR3 nucleotides: TGTGCCATAGGGGTTTCTTCGAACTACACCTTC.